One sample yielded the 21 T cell receptor beta chains listed below, sequenced in a study of T cell responses to AZD1222 COVID-19 vaccine. The data were produced by immunoSEQ multiplex PCR, yet TCRdb's version contains in-frame clones alone and is incomplete. The sample lists 150,000 or so clones; roughly 88% were seen once. Sequencing used peripheral blood, obtained on day 0 of MenACWY control vaccination. The receptors here all came from an adult in good health.

V gene TRBV2 combines with J gene TRBJ1-1; no firm D call. Germline V gene data show CDR1 as SNHLY and CDR2 as FYNNEI. The V end lost 0 bases, the J end lost 0 bases, and 8 bases lay between the germline ends. There are 15 residues in the CDR3. The CDR3 loop is CASSEALRLNTEAFF. The DNA for the CDR3 is TGTGCCAGCAGTGAAGCATTACGGTTGAACACTGAAGCTTTCTTT.

V is TRBV19 and J is TRBJ2-7, with 10 positions matching TRBD2. V trimming: 5 bases; J trimming: 3 bases; junction bases outside the gene matches: 4. This CDR3 comprises 14 residues. Germline V gene sequence: CDR1 LNHDA, CDR2 SQIVND (reference sequence). CDR3 bases: TGTGCCAGTAGTGCGAGACTAGCGGGCTACGAGCAGTACTTC. Its translation: CASSARLAGYEQYF.

The chain links TRBV9 to TRBJ2-1, with D perhaps matching TRBD2 (6 bases). The V end lost 2 bases, the J end lost 6 bases, and 6 bases lay between the germline ends. CDR1 is SGDLS, CDR2 YYNGEE, per germline. CDR3 size: 12 residues. The CDR3 region is CASSVGLNEQFF. Here the CDR3 DNA reads TGTGCCAGCAGCGTGGGACTCAATGAGCAGTTCTTC.

This clone was recorded a few times. V and J are TRBV4-2 and TRBJ2-7, with D possibly being TRBD1 (6 bases). Between the trimmed V and J ends, which lost 0 bases and 5 bases, there was a span of 17 bases. Germline loops: CDR1 LGHNA, CDR2 YNFKEQ. The length of the CDR3 is 16 residues. The CDR3 is CASSQDPGAGAHEQYF. The CDR3 DNA reads TGTGCCAGCAGCCAAGATCCCGGGGCAGGGGCCCACGAGCAGTACTTC.

This chain's CDR3 is CASSDAGNEKLFF. CDR3 nucleotides: TGTGCCAGCAGTGACGCAGGAAATGAAAAACTGTTTTTT. This sequence joins TRBV12-3 or TRBV12-4 and TRBJ1-4; D gene uncertain. CDR3 length equals 13 residues. Trimming pared 5 bases from V and 5 bases from J, leaving 9 bases between.

As DNA, the CDR3 is TGTGCCACCCAAGCAGGGTACCCCACCGGGGAGCTGTTTTTT. Residues: CATQAGYPTGELFF. The V gene is TRBV19, the J gene TRBJ2-2, with D tentatively TRBD1 (5 bases). From germline, CDR1 is LNHDA and CDR2 SQIVND (reference sequence). Trimming left V 10 bases short and J 4 bases short, with 16 bases between. This CDR3 contains 14 residues.

The gene calls are TRBV27 and TRBJ2-3; D is undetermined. In germline, CDR1 is MNHEY, CDR2 SMNVEV (reference sequence). The CDR3 loop spans 15 amino acids. V lost 2 bases, J lost 3 bases, and 12 bases lay in between. CDR3 region: CASSLTSWPTDTQYF. The CDR3 coding sequence is TGTGCCAGCAGTTTAACATCCTGGCCGACAGATACGCAGTATTTT.

The chain couples TRBV5-4 to TRBJ2-6; D may correspond to TRBD1 or TRBD2 (5 bases each). V was shortened by 3 bases and J by 0 bases, with 13 bases between the two germline ends. CDR3 length: 17 residues. Germline loops: CDR1 SGHNT, CDR2 YYREEE (reference sequence). CDR3 in amino acids: CASSSQSGSSGANVLTF. In nucleotides, the CDR3 is TGTGCCAGCAGCTCCCAATCAGGGAGCTCTGGGGCCAACGTCCTGACTTTC.

The rearrangement uses TRBV28 and TRBJ1-5, with 12 bases lining up with TRBD1. V trimming: 8 bases; J trimming: 5 bases; junction bases outside the gene matches: 16. CDR1 is MDHEN and CDR2 is SYDVKM in the germline V gene. CDR3 length: 18 residues. The DNA for the CDR3 is TGTGCCAGCCGCCCCCGCATGAAACGGGACAGGGGGCATCAGCCCCAGCATTTT. The encoded protein is CASRPRMKRDRGHQPQHF.

This clone was recorded a few times. The chain has TRBV7-2 and TRBJ1-3; D unclear. Trimming took 0 bases from V and 3 from J, leaving 6 bases between them. Germline CDR1 reads SGHTA; CDR2 reads FQGNSA. This CDR3 has 14 amino acids. The CDR3 DNA sequence: TGTGCCAGCAGCTTAGCCGGTGATGGAAACACCATATATTTT. It translates to CASSLAGDGNTIYF.

The chain has TRBV7-9 and TRBJ1-5; D remains ambiguous. The CDR3 length is 13 residues. Germline CDR1 SEHNR, CDR2 FQNEAQ (reference sequence). The V end lost 5 bases, the J end lost 3 bases, and 8 bases lay between the germline ends. This CDR3 reads CASSGLDNQPQHF. CDR3 DNA: TGTGCCAGCAGCGGCCTGGACAATCAGCCCCAGCATTTT.

The chain employs TRBV13 and TRBJ2-7, with TRBD2 identical over 7 bases. This CDR3 has 15 residues. CDR1 is PRHDT and CDR2 is FYEKMQ in the germline V gene (reference sequence). V gave up 5 bases and J gave up 4 bases; unmatched junction bases: 11. Here the CDR3 reads CASSPRGRRGYEQYF. DNA for the CDR3: TGTGCCAGCAGCCCCCGCGGCAGGCGGGGGTACGAGCAGTACTTC.

This clone occurred once. As DNA, the CDR3 is TGTGCCAGCAGCTCCCAGGCCTCATACGAGCAGTACTTC. Its translation: CASSSQASYEQYF. This rearrangement joins TRBV7-2 to TRBJ2-7; D unclear. Trimming pared 4 bases from V and 4 bases from J, leaving 11 bases between. Germline V gene lookup returns CDR1 SGHTA and CDR2 FQGNSA. The CDR3 is 13 residues long.

The chain is built from TRBV6-5 and TRBJ2-1; TRBD2 matches at 9 bases. The CDR3 is 15 amino acids. In germline, CDR1 is MNHEY, CDR2 SVGAGI. V lost 6 bases, J lost 4 bases, and 7 bases stayed unmatched. The CDR3 protein is CASSQKRGAYNEQFF. As DNA, the CDR3 is TGTGCCAGCAGCCAGAAGCGGGGGGCGTACAATGAGCAGTTCTTC.

The rearrangement joins TRBV4-3 to TRBJ1-3; D unclear. The CDR3 runs to 16 residues. Germline CDR1 LGHNA, CDR2 YSLEER. Trimming shortened V by 0 bases and J by 7 bases, and 16 bases separated the two germline ends. The CDR3 protein is CASSQDPEAFGNTIYF. The CDR3 coding sequence is TGCGCCAGCAGCCAAGATCCTGAGGCCTTTGGGAACACCATATATTTT.

This chain uses TRBV21-1 with TRBJ1-1; the tabulated D call, TRBD1, remains unverified against the DNA. TRBV21-1 is recorded as a pseudogene. CDR3 size: 19 residues. The CDR3 nucleotides read TGTGCCAGCGCCCCCCAATTATGGCTGCTGGGACACCTCAACACTGAAGCTTTCTTT. This encodes CASAPQLWLLGHLNTEAFF.

The V gene is TRBV7-2, the J gene TRBJ1-4; D not resolved. The germline V and J ends were trimmed by 2 bases and 7 bases, with 8 bases remaining between them. The CDR3 loop spans 13 amino acids. Germline V gene lookup returns CDR1 SGHTA and CDR2 FQGNSA. The CDR3 is CASSLTRSEKLFF. CDR3 coding DNA: TGTGCCAGCAGCTTAACACGGAGTGAAAAACTGTTTTTT.

The chain recombines TRBV6-5 with TRBJ2-7, with no clear D. The CDR3 contains 11 residues. Between the trimmed V and J ends, which lost 4 bases and 9 bases, there was a span of 10 bases. The germline CDR1 and CDR2 sequences are MNHEY and SVGAGI. The CDR3 region is CASSSVKGQYF. The DNA for the CDR3 is TGTGCCAGCAGTTCAGTTAAGGGGCAGTACTTC.

A note on this clone: The sample holds other DNA sequences that translate to the same CDR3. The V gene is TRBV18, the J gene TRBJ2-7; tentatively, D is TRBD1 (6 bases). This CDR3 is 12 amino acids long. V was pared by 3 bases and J by 3 bases, with 6 bases between. Germline CDR1 is KGHSH and CDR2 is LQKENI. The CDR3 DNA reads TGTGCCAGCTCACCGGACAGCTACGAGCAGTACTTC. Encoded protein: CASSPDSYEQYF.

In DNA, the CDR3 is TGTGCCAGCAGCTTGGACGGGGGCTCTTATGGCTACACCTTC. Amino acid sequence: CASSLDGGSYGYTF. The chain is built from TRBV5-4 and TRBJ1-2; D perhaps matches TRBD1 (6 bases). This CDR3 is built from 14 residues. V dropped 0 bases and J dropped 5 bases, with 11 bases sitting between them. Germline lookup yields CDR1 SGHNT and CDR2 YYREEE (reference sequence).

This chain links TRBV24-1 with TRBJ2-2, with 12 nucleotides matching TRBD1. V dropped 7 bases and J dropped 4; count of bases not matched to a gene: 0. CDR1 and CDR2 (germline): KGHDR, SFDVKD. The CDR3 is 14 residues long. This CDR3 is CATRGQGATGELFF. CDR3 coding DNA: TGTGCCACCAGGGGACAGGGGGCCACCGGGGAGCTGTTTTTT.